These 5 T cell receptor beta chains share one sample of origin, sequenced in a study of cytomegalovirus exposure and HLA in healthy donors. PCR amplification relied on 60 Vbeta primers (plus 13 Jbeta primers). The assay was immunoSEQ multiplex PCR, and TCRdb's table has in-frame clones only and misses some. The sample consists of roughly 140,000 clones, about 79% of them appearing once. Sequencing used PBMCs. These receptors originate from a male donor in good health and CMV-seronegative.

This chain uses TRBV5-4 with TRBJ1-4; 7 bases match TRBD1. Trimming removed 4 bases from V and 6 bases from J; junction bases left unmatched: 9. The germline CDR1 and CDR2 sequences are SGHNT and YYREEE (reference sequence). This CDR3 is 15 amino acids long. CDR3 sequence: CASSPRRGGDEKLFF. CDR3 coding DNA: TGTGCCAGCAGCCCCCGGCGAGGGGGCGATGAAAAACTGTTTTTT.

The chain joins TRBV5-6 to TRBJ1-1, with D possibly being TRBD1 (6 bases). Trimming cost V 3 bases and J 14 bases, with 20 bases left between them. The CDR3 has 13 amino acids. The germline V gene encodes CDR1 SGHDT and CDR2 YYEEEE. The CDR3 nucleotides are TGTGCCAGCAGCTCTGGGACACCCGGGGTCGGGTTCTTT. Encoded protein: CASSSGTPGVGFF.

This chain links TRBV19 with TRBJ2-5; 13 nucleotides align to TRBD2. This CDR3 is built from 15 residues. The ends lost 8 bases at V and 5 bases at J; junction bases unmatched: 8. Germline lookup yields CDR1 LNHDA and CDR2 SQIVND (reference sequence). The CDR3 spells CASRTSGRAMETQYF. The DNA for the CDR3 is TGTGCCAGTCGAACTAGCGGGAGGGCCATGGAGACCCAGTACTTC.

The chain is built from TRBV19 and TRBJ1-2, with 8 nucleotides matching TRBD1. The ends lost 5 bases at V and 1 base at J; junction bases unmatched: 6. This CDR3 has 15 amino acids. Germline CDR1 is LNHDA and CDR2 is SQIVND (reference sequence). The CDR3: CASSPGQGGNYGYTF. DNA for the CDR3: TGTGCCAGTAGTCCAGGACAGGGAGGTAACTATGGCTACACCTTC.

V gene TRBV10-3 combines with J gene TRBJ2-1; TRBD2 agrees at 11 bases. The CDR3 consists of 16 residues. Germline CDR1 and CDR2: ENHRY and SYGVKD. J was trimmed by 7 bases and V by 4 bases; bases with no gene match: 9. Written as DNA, the CDR3 is TGTGCCATCAGTGGAGTGGCGACTAGCGGGAATAATGAGCAGTTCTTC. Protein product: CAISGVATSGNNEQFF.